The next 9 T cell receptor beta chains were all read from a single sample in a study of T cell responses to AZD1222 COVID-19 vaccine. The method was immunoSEQ multiplex PCR; TCRdb's version includes in-frame clones alone and lacks a portion of them. The table has fewer than 150,000 clones, over 75% seen once; the top ten hold 5% to 6%. The sample consisted of peripheral blood, taken 28 days after the second AZD1222 dose. The receptors come from an adult who received the AZD1222 COVID-19 vaccine.

The chain couples TRBV5-1 to TRBJ2-1, with D hard to call. The ends were cut back, 0 bases at V and 8 bases at J, with 9 bases in the middle. The CDR3 is 13 residues long. Germline-derived CDR1 and CDR2 are SGHRS and YFSETQ. The CDR3 coding sequence is TGCGCCAGCAGCTTGGTCTCTGTGTATGAGCAGTTCTTC. Amino acid sequence: CASSLVSVYEQFF.

CDR3 amino acids: CASSLVWGNTGELFF. DNA for the CDR3: TGCGCCAGCAGCTTGGTGTGGGGTAACACCGGGGAGCTGTTTTTT. V gene TRBV5-1 combines with J gene TRBJ2-2; no clear D. Germline V lookup: CDR1 SGHRS, CDR2 YFSETQ. The CDR3 contains 15 residues. V was shortened by 0 bases and J by 2 bases, with 8 bases between the two germline ends.

J is TRBJ2-5 and V is TRBV11-3; 9 positions match TRBD1. Per germline, CDR1 SGHNT and CDR2 YENEEA. V was clipped by 4 bases and J by 5 bases; unmatched bases: 11. The CDR3 sequence is 16 residues long. The CDR3 DNA reads TGTGCCAGCAGCTCCGGACAGGGGTTTATCGGGGAGACCCAGTACTTC. Amino acid sequence: CASSSGQGFIGETQYF.

This clone was seen once. The chain recombines TRBV5-4 with TRBJ1-1; a weak D match, TRBD1 (5 bases). Trimming left V 3 bases short and J 2 bases short, with 14 bases between. The CDR3 totals 15 residues. Looked up from germline, CDR1 is SGHNT and CDR2 is YYREEE (reference sequence). In DNA, the CDR3 is TGTGCCAGCAGCTCCCCCCGGGACGGTAACACTGAAGCTTTCTTT. As protein: CASSSPRDGNTEAFF.

The rearrangement links TRBV28 to TRBJ2-7, with TRBD1 identical over 7 bases. The CDR3 is made up of 15 amino acids. CDR1 MDHEN and CDR2 SYDVKM come from the germline V gene. With V trimmed by 6 bases and J by 6 bases, 14 bases remained unmatched. The CDR3 region has the DNA TGTGCCAGCAGAGAACCGGGACAGACAAACCCCGAGCAGTACTTC. It encodes CASREPGQTNPEQYF. The full variable domain, its missing parts supplied by reference TRBV28 and TRBJ2-7, is DVKVTQSSRYLVKRTGEKVFLECVQDMDHENMFWYRQDPGLGLRLIYFSYDVKMKEKGDIPEGYSVSREKKERFSLILESASTNQTSMYLCASREPGQTNPEQYFGPGTRLTVT.

This chain joins TRBV4-3 and TRBJ2-3; 11 nucleotides line up with TRBD2. Germline lookup yields CDR1 LGHNA and CDR2 YSLEER. V was clipped by 1 base and J by 2 bases; unmatched bases: 8. The CDR3 contains 18 residues. CDR3 protein: CASSQGGASGGNTDTQYF. The CDR3 DNA reads as TGCGCCAGCAGCCAAGGGGGAGCTAGCGGGGGGAACACAGATACGCAGTATTTT.

This clone has a single count. The identical CDR3 is also encoded by other nucleotide sequences in the sample. V is TRBV3-1 (or the pseudogene TRBV3-2) and J is TRBJ1-1, with D possibly TRBD1 on 5 matching bases. V lost 3 bases and J 6 bases, leaving 11 bases between the germline ends. The CDR3 spans 13 residues. Germline V CDR1 and CDR2: LGHDT, YNNKEL (reference sequence). In DNA, the CDR3 is TGTGCCAGCAGCCAGGGGCAGGGCGCTGAAGCTTTCTTT. Amino acids: CASSQGQGAEAFF.

The chain links TRBV4-2 to TRBJ1-4; the D is unclear. Deletions cut 4 bases from V and 4 bases from J, with 16 bases between. The CDR3 is 16 residues long. Germline-derived CDR1 and CDR2 are LGHNA and YNFKEQ. CDR3 region: CASSPNPNSNNEKLFF. The CDR3 region has the DNA TGTGCCAGCAGCCCTAACCCGAACAGTAATAATGAAAAACTGTTTTTT.

The CDR3, as DNA: TGTGCCAGCCGCCTGACAGTCGAAGAGACCCAGTACTTC. Protein product: CASRLTVEETQYF. V and J are TRBV27 and TRBJ2-5; tentatively, D is TRBD1 (5 bases). The germline V gene has CDR1 MNHEY and CDR2 SMNVEV (reference sequence). The CDR3 totals 13 residues. Deletions cut 8 bases from V and 3 bases from J, with 13 bases between.